Presented here are 25 T cell receptor beta chains from one specimen sequenced in a study of blood T cell repertoires in COVID-19. The method was immunoSEQ multiplex PCR; TCRdb's version includes in-frame clones alone and lacks a portion of them. Among approximately 250,000 clones listed, about 85% were seen once. The sample taken for sequencing was peripheral blood. Receptors were obtained from a man between 40 and 49 years old with acute or convalescent COVID-19.

V is TRBV7-9 and J is TRBJ2-2, with 8 bases identical to TRBD2. Germline CDR1 SEHNR, CDR2 FQNEAQ (reference sequence). V dropped 5 bases and J dropped 4; count of bases not matched to a gene: 9. There are 16 residues in the CDR3. The CDR3 sequence is CASSAKLAVGTGELFF. CDR3 coding DNA: TGTGCCAGCAGCGCAAAACTAGCGGTAGGCACCGGGGAGCTGTTTTTT.

This clone was detected a few times. The V call is TRBV6-4, the J call TRBJ1-1, with a tentative D call TRBD1 (6 bases). V shed 8 bases and J shed 4 bases, with 17 bases lying between them. This CDR3 has 14 amino acids. Germline CDR1 MRHNA, CDR2 SNTAGT. CDR3: CASQSDTGSTEAFF. The CDR3, as DNA: TGTGCCAGCCAAAGCGATACAGGGTCCACTGAAGCTTTCTTT.

The chain carries TRBV4-1 and TRBJ1-2; maybe TRBD1 (5 bases). The V and J ends lost 2 bases and 6 bases respectively, with 10 bases between them. Germline V gene lookup returns CDR1 MGHRA and CDR2 YSYEKL. There are 13 residues in the CDR3. The CDR3 region has the DNA TGCGCCAGCAGCCAATACAGGCAAAATGGCTACACCTTC. Translated: CASSQYRQNGYTF.

The rearrangement uses TRBV21-1 and TRBJ2-6; the DNA was not compared with TRBD1, the D call given in the table. TRBV21-1 represents a pseudogene. The CDR3 covers 14 residues. The CDR3 sequence: CASSPIREANVLTF. For the CDR3, the DNA is TGTGCCAGCAGCCCAATCAGGGAGGCCAACGTCCTGACTTTC.

The V call is TRBV4-3, the J call TRBJ1-1, with D unresolved. Germline V gene data show CDR1 as LGHNA and CDR2 as YSLEER. The germline V and J ends were trimmed by 0 bases and 5 bases, with 7 bases remaining between them. CDR3 length: 13 residues. This CDR3 reads CASSQDQRTEAFF. In DNA form, the CDR3 reads TGCGCCAGCAGCCAAGATCAACGGACTGAAGCTTTCTTT.

The chain combines TRBV29-1 with TRBJ1-4, with 7 nucleotides matching TRBD1. From germline, CDR1 is SQVTM and CDR2 ANQGSEA. After removal of 7 bases from V and 7 bases from J, the junction contained 9 bases not matched to a gene. This CDR3 comprises 13 residues. CDR3: CSASVQGGEKLFF. The CDR3 region has the DNA TGCAGCGCCTCTGTCCAGGGGGGTGAAAAACTGTTTTTT.

The genes are TRBV7-9 and TRBJ1-1, with TRBD1 matching over 11 bases. V lost 5 bases, J lost 3 bases, and 8 bases stayed unmatched. The germline V gene encodes CDR1 SEHNR and CDR2 FQNEAQ (reference sequence). The CDR3 loop spans 16 amino acids. CDR3 in DNA: TGTGCCAGCAGCATGATTCCGGGACAGGGGGACACTGAAGCTTTCTTT. Encoded protein: CASSMIPGQGDTEAFF.

The V gene is TRBV19, the J gene TRBJ2-7; TRBD1 matches 11 bases. Per the germline V gene, CDR1 is LNHDA and CDR2 is SQIVND (reference sequence). The junction had 9 bases not matched to a gene; V was cut back by 9 bases and J by 2 bases. This CDR3 has 15 amino acids. In DNA, the CDR3 is TGTGCCAGCACCACTTCGGGACAGGGGGCCTACGAGCAGTACTTC. Amino acids: CASTTSGQGAYEQYF.

Turning to this clone: A junction boundary mismatches the germline segment, possibly from a read error. Other DNA sequences in the same sample also yield this CDR3. The chain employs TRBV3-1 (or the pseudogene TRBV3-2) and TRBJ2-7; possible D gene TRBD1, 5 bases. Looked up from germline, CDR1 is LGHDT and CDR2 is YNNKEL (reference sequence). The CDR3 loop spans 16 amino acids. The CDR3 loop is CASSQGELAGYYEQYF. The DNA for the CDR3 is TGTGCCAGCAGCCAAGGTGAGTTGGCAGGGTACTACGAGCAGTATTTC.

The chain is built from TRBV4-1 and TRBJ2-3; TRBD1 matches 11 bases. The length of the CDR3 is 15 residues. CDR1 is MGHRA, CDR2 YSYEKL, per germline. Losses at the gene ends were 3 bases for V and 5 bases for J; bases not matched to a gene: 4. DNA for the CDR3: TGCGCCAGCAGCCAGATGGGACAGGGGGGAGATACGCAGTATTTT. Its translation is CASSQMGQGGDTQYF.

Here the CDR3 reads CASSPGLAGTHEQFF. The CDR3, as DNA: TGTGCCAGCAGCCCCGGACTAGCGGGGACCCATGAGCAGTTCTTC. The V gene is TRBV11-2, the J gene TRBJ2-1; 12 bases fit TRBD2. Germline loops: CDR1 SGHAT, CDR2 FQNNGV. The CDR3 sequence is 15 residues long. V lost 5 bases to trimming and J lost 8 bases; unmatched junction nucleotides: 7.

This clone was detected only a few times. The chain uses TRBV10-3 and TRBJ1-2; 7 nucleotides agree with TRBD1. CDR1 is ENHRY, CDR2 SYGVKD, per germline. This CDR3 contains 13 residues. The V segment lost 3 bases and the J segment 8 bases; nucleotides outside the gene matches: 6. This CDR3 reads CAISDQTGSGYTF. In nucleotides, the CDR3 is TGTGCCATCAGTGACCAGACAGGGAGCGGCTACACCTTC.

V usage is TRBV30 and J usage is TRBJ2-1; 7 nucleotides line up with TRBD1. Per the germline V gene, CDR1 is GTSNPN and CDR2 is SVGIG (reference sequence). The length of the CDR3 is 12 residues. V dropped 2 bases and J dropped 7; count of bases not matched to a gene: 2. CDR3 region: CAWSRQGNEQFF. CDR3 bases: TGTGCCTGGAGTCGACAGGGAAATGAGCAGTTCTTC.

J is TRBJ2-3 and V is TRBV28; 8 nucleotides align to TRBD2. CDR3 length: 14 amino acids. The junction had 1 base not matched to a gene; V was cut back by 2 bases and J by 3 bases. Per germline, CDR1 MDHEN and CDR2 SYDVKM. CDR3 amino acids: CASSLSGGTDTQYF. The CDR3 DNA sequence: TGTGCCAGCAGTTTAAGCGGGGGAACAGATACGCAGTATTTT. Based on the CDR3 plus reference TRBV28 and TRBJ2-3, the full variable domain is DVKVTQSSRYLVKRTGEKVFLECVQDMDHENMFWYRQDPGLGLRLIYFSYDVKMKEKGDIPEGYSVSREKKERFSLILESASTNQTSMYLCASSLSGGTDTQYFGPGTRLTVL.

This chain connects TRBV30 to TRBJ1-4; perhaps TRBD1 as D (5 bases). The CDR3 has 13 residues. V was clipped by 1 base and J by 8 bases, with 11 bases between them. Germline V CDR1 and CDR2: GTSNPN, SVGIG (reference sequence). CDR3 bases: TGTGCCTGGAGTGCCAGGGTTGGAGAAAAACTGTTTTTT. Amino acids: CAWSARVGEKLFF.

The chain recombines TRBV6-5 with TRBJ1-2; 9 bases align to TRBD1. The trim removed 6 bases at V and 1 base at J, leaving 6 bases unmatched. Germline V gene sequence: CDR1 MNHEY, CDR2 SVGAGI. This CDR3 contains 15 residues. Here the CDR3 reads CASSPGTGSNYGYTF. CDR3 in DNA: TGTGCCAGCAGCCCCGGGACAGGGAGTAACTATGGCTACACCTTC.

The chain recombines TRBV6-5 with TRBJ1-3; the D gene is possibly TRBD1 (6 bases). Germline loops: CDR1 MNHEY, CDR2 SVGAGI. V lost 0 bases and J 4 bases, leaving 10 bases between the germline ends. The CDR3 consists of 15 residues. CDR3 sequence: CASSYSAGVGNTIYF. Written as DNA, the CDR3 is TGTGCCAGCAGTTACTCGGCAGGGGTCGGAAACACCATATATTTT.

This clone was seen only once. The rearrangement joins TRBV2 to TRBJ2-1; D unclear. Trimming left V 8 bases short and J 2 bases short, with 4 bases between. Germline CDR1 and CDR2: SNHLY and FYNNEI. The length of the CDR3 is 11 residues. The CDR3 DNA follows: TGTGCCAGCTTTACCTACAATGAGCAGTTCTTC. This translates into CASFTYNEQFF.

The J gene is TRBJ2-4, the V gene TRBV13; 8 positions match TRBD1. CDR1 is PRHDT and CDR2 is FYEKMQ in the germline V gene (reference sequence). The junction had 6 bases not matched to a gene; V was cut back by 2 bases and J by 3 bases. The CDR3 length is 16 residues. The CDR3 nucleotides are TGTGCCAGCAGCTTAAGGCAGGGGGCTAGCAAAAACATTCAGTACTTC. Protein sequence: CASSLRQGASKNIQYF.

The rearrangement joins TRBV30 to TRBJ1-2; 9 positions agree with TRBD1. The CDR3 sequence is 15 residues long. Looked up from germline, CDR1 is GTSNPN and CDR2 is SVGIG (reference sequence). J was trimmed by 7 bases and V by 5 bases; bases with no gene match: 14. CDR3 bases: TGTGCCTGGGGGGACAGGGCGCGGGAATATCTTGGCTACACCTTC. Translating gives CAWGDRAREYLGYTF.

This rearrangement joins TRBV18 to TRBJ2-7; TRBD2 matches 7 bases. CDR1 and CDR2 (germline): KGHSH, LQKENI. The CDR3 is made up of 14 amino acids. With 3 bases clipped from V and 3 bases from J, the junction kept 5 bases outside the gene matches. The CDR3 nucleotides read TGTGCCAGCTCACCCAGCGGGACCTACTACGAGCAGTACTTC. This sequence encodes CASSPSGTYYEQYF.

The chain couples TRBV7-2 to TRBJ2-5; 8 bases match TRBD2. This CDR3 has 16 residues. Germline CDR1 is SGHTA and CDR2 is FQGNSA. J gave up 5 bases and V 3 bases, and 11 bases lay outside the gene matches. Written as DNA, the CDR3 is TGTGCCAGCAGCTTGCTAGCGGGCCAACGGTGGGAGACCCAGTACTTC. Translated: CASSLLAGQRWETQYF.

The chain links TRBV5-1 to TRBJ1-1; D is unresolved. The CDR3 contains 16 residues. The germline gives CDR1 SGHRS, CDR2 YFSETQ. Trimming shortened V by 4 bases and J by 0 bases, and 16 bases separated the two germline ends. CDR3 amino acids: CASSPAGGVVNTEAFF. For the CDR3, the DNA is TGCGCCAGCAGCCCGGCCGGCGGTGTAGTGAACACTGAAGCTTTCTTT.

This clone was counted between two and nine times. The chain recombines TRBV28 with TRBJ1-2, with D maybe TRBD1 (5 bases). V shed 5 bases and J shed 5 bases, with 12 bases lying between them. Per germline, CDR1 MDHEN and CDR2 SYDVKM. This CDR3 has 13 residues. In DNA, the CDR3 is TGTGCCAGCAGTCGGGGGTCGTGGTATGGCTACACCTTC. This gives the protein CASSRGSWYGYTF.

The chain uses TRBV6-5 and TRBJ1-4, with D possibly matching TRBD1 (6 bases). The CDR3 covers 15 residues. Germline V gene lookup returns CDR1 MNHEY and CDR2 SVGAGI. Trimming removed 2 bases from V and 2 bases from J, with 9 bases in between. The DNA for the CDR3 is TGTGCCAGCAGTTACCGGGACACGACTAATGAAAAACTGTTTTTT. Translating it yields CASSYRDTTNEKLFF.